This T cell receptor beta chain was observed in a study of vaccination and CD4 T cells after COVID-19. Study-level background: The post-COVID samples were taken a median around 100 days after diagnosis, anywhere from 35 to 161.

In germline, CDR1 is SEHNR, CDR2 FQNEAQ (reference sequence). V was pared by 4 bases and J by 3 bases, with 12 bases of the junction left unmatched. The CDR3 has 17 amino acids. A note on this clonotype: Its target is unknown.

MiXCR was run by TCRdb on the PCR reads, yielding one entry per CDR3 protein. The sample contains 20,000 to 25,000 distinct CDR3 sequences, more than 45% of which appear only once. Convalescent patients tested SARS-CoV-2 PCR positive from March to December 2020, before Alpha, Beta and Delta emerged. Study outcomes and limitations: Reactive clonotype counts went from median 21 after infection to 35 to 45 after vaccination, nonsignificantly. Spike mono-reactivity held for 304 of 307 vaccine-specific clones in convalescent patients.

This sequence was found in a human donor who had recovered from COVID-19. V usage is TRBV7-9 and J usage is TRBJ1-5, with 7 bases lining up with TRBD1. Source: CD4+ T cells from blood, taken before SARS-CoV-2 vaccination. CDR3 DNA sequence: TGTGCCAGCAGCTCGACCAGGGCAGGGGGTTTCAATCAGCCCCAGCATTTT. It codes for CASSSTRAGGFNQPQHF.